This TCR beta chain comes out of a study of response to subunit inactivated influenza vaccine. J lost 2 bases, V lost 2 bases, and 7 bases had no gene match. This CDR3 contains 17 residues. MiXCR, applied by TCRdb to the RT-PCR reads, yields one record per CDR3 protein. The table has around 570,000 distinct CDR3 sequences, about 11% seen once. The same sample was also used in a study of T cells expressing NK-cell markers. That work contributes: TCR beta libraries carry UMIs added by 5'RACE template switching. In several donors, dominant clonotypes made up 28.3-60.1% of CD3+CD56-NKG2C+ cells.

The material was PBMCs from blood, obtained on the day of vaccination. The chain recombines TRBV12-3 or TRBV12-4 with TRBJ2-5; 11 nucleotides agree with TRBD2. This clonotype was obtained from a man aged 50 or older who received an inactivated influenza vaccine. The CDR3 DNA is TGTGCCAGCAGTTTATATCTGGGGACTAGCGGACAAGAGACCCAGTACTTC. Its protein is CASSLYLGTSGQETQYF.